This TCR beta chain was obtained from a study of blood T cell repertoires in COVID-19 (TCRdb year 2020). For context, the study as a whole: The collaborator samples originated in the United States, Italy and Spain and spanned the acute and convalescent phases of COVID-19. The prospective study material was composed of cDNA or gDNA derived from T cells, B-cell-depleted T cells, or PBMCs. Subjects who had been exposed to COVID-19, were actively infected with it, or had recovered from it provided the deeply sampled blood TCRbeta repertoires that made up the dataset. The repertoires were made available in a free public database intended to serve as a resource for research on the immune response to SARS-CoV-2. Samples were obtained from the ongoing ImmuneRACE study (first 160 participants) and from about 1,300 subjects provided by 6 global collaborators. Nearly every sample came with metadata listing a de-identified subject ID, COVID-19 status, age in years and sex. Where HLA class I and class II types were available, the types were taken from metadata supplied by the sample provider, not from assay-based typing.

The immunoSEQ Assay, a bias-controlled multiplex PCR, was used to amplify TCRbeta CDR3 regions from genomic DNA. The authors' pipeline ran thus. The number of nucleated cells in each sample was estimated from the amplification of reference gene primers within the assay. To quantify the absolute abundance of each unique TCRbeta CDR3 rearrangement, sequence reads were collapsed and filtered. Productive Simpson clonality was computed per sample as the square root of Simpson's diversity index over productive rearrangements. TCRdb obtained this table from immuneACCESS and retained in-frame rearrangements with V and J assigned. These tables miss some clones; where compared with another copy, unresolved V genes account for less than half of the shortfall, and the remainder is unexplained. The V and J calls and clone size are taken from that table; D and trimming were inferred from the DNA. In this sample the table shows 100,000 to 150,000 clones, roughly 69% of which occur a single time. Together, the top ten hold under 2.5% of the sample.

The CDR3 goes from the cysteine to the phenylalanine over 17 residues. The sequence is cut down to CDR3 DNA, 51 bases in frame from base 1. V and J lose 6 bases and 6 bases, and a span of 24 bases separates them. The CDR1 and CDR2 encoded by the germline V gene are MNHEY and SVGEGT. Collaborating institutions collected whole blood in K2EDTA tubes following their own protocols. For TCRbeta analysis, collaborator samples were shipped as frozen whole blood, as isolated PBMCs, or as DNA extracted from either sample type. Study-wide findings and limitations: How much clinical and demographic metadata was included differed by source and by participant, and the metadata was provided uncurated.

Notes on this clone: The antigen it recognizes is unknown. Per-base quality was not reported, and no clone a single base away is much larger than it.

The receptor comes from a woman in her 70s with acute or convalescent COVID-19. The V gene is TRBV6-2 or TRBV6-3 and the J gene is TRBJ1-5; no D gene call is confident. The material sequenced was peripheral blood. The nucleotide sequence is given as TGTGCCAGCAGCCCTATGACCGGGAGCCCGGGAGGTCAGCCCCAGCATTTT. Translated, this gives CASSPMTGSPGGQPQHF.